The 14 T cell receptor beta chains reported below all come from one sample, sequenced in a study of STAT5B mutations in CD4+ large granular lymphocyte leukemia. Clones were read by immunoSEQ multiplex PCR, and TCRdb kept only the in-frame ones, dropping some. The data hold around 29,000 clones, with about three quarters observed a single time. The sample taken for sequencing was CD4+ T cells from blood buffy coats. These receptors were taken from a human donor in good health.

The V gene is TRBV7-6, the J gene TRBJ2-5, with TRBD2 matching over 8 bases. The ends lost 7 bases at V and 5 bases at J; junction bases unmatched: 6. Germline assignment: CDR1 SGHVS and CDR2 FNYEAQ. The CDR3 extends over 13 amino acids. The CDR3 is CASTLAGMETQYF. DNA for the CDR3: TGTGCCAGCACTTTAGCGGGGATGGAGACCCAGTACTTC.

This clone was detected only a few times. This chain joins TRBV7-3 and TRBJ2-1, with D possibly matching TRBD2 (6 bases). Germline CDR1 and CDR2: SGHTA and FQGTGA. With 4 bases removed from V and 6 bases from J, the gap between germline ends came to 10 bases. CDR3 length equals 13 residues. In nucleotides, the CDR3 is TGTGCCAGCAGCTCGGCGGGGTCCAATGAGCAGTTCTTC. Encoded protein: CASSSAGSNEQFF. Full variable domain (missing parts from reference TRBV7-3 and TRBJ2-1): GAGVSQTPSNKVTEKGKYVELRCDPISGHTALYWYRQSLGQGPEFLIYFQGTGAADDSGLPNDRFFAVRPEGSVSTLKIQRTERGDSAVYLCASSSAGSNEQFFGPGTRLTVL.

The table lists this clone with a few counts. The chain employs TRBV19 and TRBJ2-2, with D unclear. V was trimmed by 5 bases and J by 4 bases, leaving 5 bases between them. Germline CDR1 and CDR2: LNHDA and SQIVND (reference sequence). This CDR3 is 12 amino acids long. This CDR3 is CASSLRTGELFF. The CDR3 DNA is TGTGCCAGTAGTCTCCGCACCGGGGAGCTGTTTTTT.

This chain joins TRBV6-5 and TRBJ2-1; D unresolved. Looked up from germline, CDR1 is MNHEY and CDR2 is SVGAGI. The CDR3 is made up of 13 amino acids. The V end was cut by 0 bases, the J end by 5 bases, with 5 bases between. CDR3 DNA sequence: TGTGCCAGCAGTTACTCGGGGAACAATGAGCAGTTCTTC. Translation: CASSYSGNNEQFF.

V and J are TRBV7-8 and TRBJ2-3, with a tentative D call TRBD2 (5 bases). The germline V gene encodes CDR1 SGHVS and CDR2 FQNEAQ. V was clipped by 1 base and J by 4 bases, with 9 bases between them. This CDR3 has 14 residues. CDR3 sequence reads: CASSLETGSDTQYF. CDR3 bases: TGTGCCAGCAGCTTAGAGACGGGGTCAGATACGCAGTATTTT.

The rearrangement links TRBV15 to TRBJ2-7; no clear D gene. The ends were cut back, 5 bases at V and 6 bases at J, with 14 bases in the middle. From germline, CDR1 is LNHNV and CDR2 YYDKDF (reference sequence). This CDR3 region has 13 residues. The CDR3 bases are TGTGCCACCAGCGTAGGGCAGGCCCGCGAGCAGTACTTC. Protein: CATSVGQAREQYF.

The chain employs TRBV7-3 and TRBJ2-2, with 8 bases fitting TRBD2. The CDR3 extends over 17 amino acids. In germline, CDR1 is SGHTA, CDR2 FQGTGA. V shed 0 bases, J shed 6 bases, and the junction held 9 bases outside the gene matches. CDR3 DNA: TGTGCCAGCAGCTTAACGTCGGTAGCGGGGATCCCCGGGGAGCTGTTTTTT. Residues: CASSLTSVAGIPGELFF.

This clone has only a few counts. The chain links TRBV7-9 to TRBJ2-7; TRBD1 is a possible D gene (6 bases). V shed 4 bases and J shed 2 bases, with 12 bases lying between them. The length of the CDR3 is 14 residues. CDR1 SEHNR and CDR2 FQNEAQ come from the germline V gene (reference sequence). CDR3: CASSSGQLPYEQYV. As DNA, the CDR3 is TGTGCCAGCAGCTCTGGACAGCTACCCTACGAGCAGTACGTC.

This chain links TRBV5-1 with TRBJ2-5; D might be TRBD1 (6 bases). CDR1 is SGHRS, CDR2 YFSETQ, per germline. The CDR3 loop spans 15 amino acids. The V end was cut by 3 bases, the J end by 3 bases, with 15 bases between. CDR3 sequence (DNA): TGCGCCAGCAGCTCGGACACCGGGACAAAAGAGACCCAGTACTTC. Encoded protein: CASSSDTGTKETQYF. Drawing the rest from reference TRBV5-1 and TRBJ2-5, the complete variable domain is KAGVTQTPRYLIKTRGQQVTLSCSPISGHRSVSWYQQTPGQGLQFLFEYFSETQRNKGNFPGRFSGRQFSNSRSEMNVSTLELGDSALYLCASSSDTGTKETQYFGPGTRLLVL.

The sample holds one count of this clone. The V and J genes are TRBV19 and TRBJ1-5; possible D gene TRBD1, 5 bases. V was trimmed by 3 bases and J by 7 bases, leaving 13 bases between them. The CDR3 is made up of 14 amino acids. CDR1 and CDR2 (germline): LNHDA, SQIVND (reference sequence). CDR3 loop: CASSISGGEQPQHF. CDR3 bases: TGTGCCAGTAGTATTTCCGGGGGAGAGCAGCCCCAGCATTTT. The full variable domain, its missing parts supplied by reference TRBV19 and TRBJ1-5, is DGGITQSPKYLFRKEGQNVTLSCEQNLNHDAMYWYRQDPGQGLRLIYYSQIVNDFQKGDIAEGYSVSREKKESFPLTVTSAQKNPTAFYLCASSISGGEQPQHFGDGTRLSIL.

CDR3 nucleotide sequence: TGTGCCAGCAGCAAAGCTAGGCGCGGGACTGGAAACACCATATATTTT. It codes for CASSKARRGTGNTIYF. The chain links TRBV21-1 to TRBJ1-3. TRBV21-1 is annotated as a pseudogene. The CDR3 consists of 16 residues.

This clone has only a few counts. The V call is TRBV7-9, the J call TRBJ2-7; D may be TRBD2 (6 bases). V dropped 4 bases and J dropped 1 base, with 11 bases sitting between them. The CDR3 extends over 14 amino acids. CDR1 and CDR2 (germline): SEHNR, FQNEAQ (reference sequence). The CDR3 coding sequence is TGTGCCAGCAGCTGGGGAGGCGGTTCCTACGAGCAGTACTTC. Residues: CASSWGGGSYEQYF.

The chain is built from TRBV2 and TRBJ1-2; D is undetermined. Germline assignment: CDR1 SNHLY and CDR2 FYNNEI. Trimming pared 1 base from V and 2 bases from J, leaving 8 bases between. CDR3 length: 14 amino acids. The CDR3 DNA sequence: TGTGCCAGCAGTGAAGATAGGGTGAACTATGGCTACACCTTC. It codes for CASSEDRVNYGYTF.

V usage is TRBV6-4 and J usage is TRBJ2-3; 11 positions agree with TRBD2. Trimming cost V 7 bases and J 0 bases; bases outside gene matches: 6. Germline values: CDR1 MRHNA, CDR2 SNTAGT. This CDR3 has 16 residues. CDR3 residues: CASKTSGDPSTDTQYF. The CDR3 DNA reads TGTGCCAGCAAGACTAGCGGGGACCCTAGCACAGATACGCAGTATTTT.